The clone carrying this TCR beta chain was counted at least ten times. From germline, CDR1 is DFQATT and CDR2 SNEGSKA (reference sequence). The CDR3 has 14 amino acids. The germline V and J ends were trimmed by 3 bases and 1 base, with 12 bases remaining between them. The data are from a study of T cells in Graves' hyperthyroidism and ophthalmopathy. Template material for amplifying TCR beta CDR3 regions consisted of RNA transcripts. First-round RT-PCR with HTBI primers amplified the TCR CDR3 region. MiXCR, run by TCRdb on the multiplex PCR reads, gives a single entry per CDR3 protein. Of approximately 400,000 distinct CDR3 sequences listed, more than 14% were seen once; the top ten hold roughly 21%.

The chain couples TRBV20-1 to TRBJ1-2; possibly TRBD1 for D (5 bases). The TCR originated in a woman aged 25 to 45 with Graves' ophthalmopathy. Sequencing used blood. This chain's CDR3 is CSASWRDLNYGYTF. The CDR3 coding sequence is TGCAGTGCTAGTTGGCGGGACCTTAACTATGGCTACACCTTC.